The sequence of this T cell receptor beta chain was determined in a study of blood T cell repertoires in COVID-19 (dated by TCRdb to 2018 to 2020). Turning to the overall study: Samples covering the acute and convalescent phases of COVID-19 were provided by collaborators in the United States, Italy and Spain. A de-identified subject ID, COVID-19 status, age in years and sex were almost always included in the sample metadata. The prospective study material was composed of cDNA or gDNA derived from T cells, B-cell-depleted T cells, or PBMCs. Where available, HLA class I and class II types were obtained from metadata supplied by the sample provider rather than from assay-based typing. A freely available public database, intended as a resource for researchers studying the immune response to SARS-CoV-2, is where the repertoires were released. The samples were drawn from the first 160 participants of the ongoing ImmuneRACE study and from 1,254 subjects provided by 6 global collaborators. Deeply sampled blood TCRbeta repertoires from subjects exposed to, actively infected with, or recovered from COVID-19 were included in the dataset.

Whole blood was collected in K2EDTA tubes by collaborating institutions according to the institutions' own protocols. For TCRbeta analysis, collaborator samples were shipped as frozen whole blood, as isolated PBMCs, or as DNA extracted from either sample type. What the research found in general, with its limitations: The quantity of clinical and demographic metadata differed by source and by participant and was supplied without curation.

Inclusive of the bounding cysteine and phenylalanine, the CDR3 is 14 residues long. The sequence is cut down to CDR3 DNA, 42 bases in frame from base 1. V is clipped by 2 bases and J by 4 bases, and the sequence between their germline boundaries is 11 bases long. The germline V gene encodes CDR1 KGHSH and CDR2 LQKENI. The immunoSEQ Assay, a bias-controlled multiplex PCR, was used to amplify TCRbeta CDR3 regions from genomic DNA. The authors processed their data as follows. The number of nucleated cells in each sample was estimated by amplification of reference gene primers within the assay. To quantify the absolute abundance of each unique TCRbeta CDR3 rearrangement, sequence reads were collapsed and filtered. For each sample, productive Simpson clonality was calculated as the square root of Simpson's diversity index over productive rearrangements. Sourced from immuneACCESS, this table was stored by TCRdb with only in-frame sequences that have V and J called. A share of the clones is absent; for the studies checked, an unresolved V gene accounts for under half, and the remainder has no known explanation. V and J calls and clone size are copied from that table; D and trimming were computed from the DNA. The sample contains tens of thousands of clones, about 88% of them found a single time. Around 1.3% of the sample rests with the top ten.

Comment on this clone: This clone's antigen is unknown. No much larger clonotype is one base removed from it; base qualities were not supplied.

Sequences were obtained from peripheral blood. The rearrangement joined TRBV18 to TRBJ1-2; TRBD1 is perhaps the D gene, given 5 matching bases. This receptor was taken from a man between 60 and 70 years old with acute or convalescent COVID-19. The DNA is TGTGCCAGCTCACCAATGGGGGGAGCCTATGGCTACACCTTC. Its protein is CASSPMGGAYGYTF.